This T cell receptor beta chain was retrieved from a study of T cells in Graves' hyperthyroidism and ophthalmopathy. Findings and caveats of the study: For ophthalmopathy, model prediction preceded onset by a median roughly 5.9 months.

The sample holds a few counts of this clonotype. What it binds is unknown. CDR1 is DFQATT, CDR2 SNEGSKA, per germline (reference sequence). With 1 base clipped from V and 9 bases from J, the junction kept 14 bases outside the gene matches. The CDR3 consists of 15 residues. Hyperthyroidism had been newly diagnosed in patients aged 18 to 65, and its duration was under 2 months. From RNA transcripts, TCR beta CDR3 regions were amplified. When the TCR CDR3 underwent first-round RT-PCR, the HTBI primer set was used. MiXCR was run by TCRdb on the multiplex PCR reads, yielding one entry per CDR3 protein. The sample contains a few hundred thousand distinct CDR3 sequences, roughly 18% of which appear only once.

This TCR derives from a woman between 45 and 60 years old with Graves' hyperthyroidism. Sequencing was carried out using blood. The rearrangement joins TRBV20-1 to TRBJ1-1; 7 nucleotides match TRBD1. DNA of the CDR3: TGCAGTGCTAGAGCGATTCTGACAGGGTCGTTGAAAGCTTTCTTT. It encodes CSARAILTGSLKAFF.